Presented here are 21 T cell receptor beta chains from one specimen sequenced in a study of blood T cell repertoires in COVID-19. This table comes from immunoSEQ multiplex PCR, and its TCRdb copy is limited to in-frame clones, with some not included. The data hold roughly 40,000 clones, with approximately 84% observed a single time. The sequenced sample was peripheral blood. Receptor source: a woman in her 70s in a cohort sampled during active COVID-19.

This chain uses TRBV3-1 (or the pseudogene TRBV3-2) with TRBJ2-3, with TRBD2 matching over 8 bases. Germline trimming cut 1 base from V and 2 bases from J; bases unmatched to any gene: 5. There are 16 residues in the CDR3. Germline loops: CDR1 LGHDT, CDR2 YNNKEL (reference sequence). The CDR3 nucleotides are TGTGCCAGCAGCCAAGTCGGACTAGCTTACACAGATACGCAGTATTTT. It yields the protein CASSQVGLAYTDTQYF.

The chain joins TRBV4-3 to TRBJ2-7; D remains ambiguous. The CDR3 spans 14 residues. V gave up 0 bases and J gave up 1 base, with 7 bases separating them. CDR1 and CDR2 from the germline V gene are LGHNA and YSLEER. CDR3 DNA: TGCGCCAGCAGCCAAGACCCTGAGTCCTACGAGCAGTACTTC. Amino acids: CASSQDPESYEQYF.

This chain connects TRBV3-1 (or the pseudogene TRBV3-2) to TRBJ2-1; TRBD2 matches 9 bases. CDR3 length: 15 residues. In germline, CDR1 is LGHDT, CDR2 YNNKEL (reference sequence). With 3 bases clipped from V and 1 base from J, the junction kept 1 base outside the gene matches. Here the CDR3 reads CASSQSGRSYNEQFF. The CDR3 DNA reads TGTGCCAGCAGCCAGAGCGGGAGGTCCTACAATGAGCAGTTCTTC.

The chain uses TRBV10-3 and TRBJ2-3; 9 nucleotides agree with TRBD2. V shed 3 bases and J 3 bases; nucleotides not matched to a gene: 7. CDR1 is ENHRY and CDR2 is SYGVKD in the germline V gene. The CDR3 spans 16 residues. The CDR3 DNA sequence: TGTGCCATCAGTGACGGGGCGGGAGGGGGTACAGATACGCAGTATTTT. Translating gives CAISDGAGGGTDTQYF.

The chain has TRBV18 and TRBJ1-1; 7 nucleotides agree with TRBD1. The CDR3 totals 14 residues. The V and J ends lost 6 bases and 2 bases, in that order; junction bases with no gene match: 6. The germline V gene encodes CDR1 KGHSH and CDR2 LQKENI. The DNA of the CDR3 is TGTGCCAGCTCCCAGGGGACAGCCAACACTGAAGCTTTCTTT. Its protein product is CASSQGTANTEAFF.

J is TRBJ2-5 and V is TRBV20-1; D remains unclear. The CDR3 is 11 residues long. The V end lost 3 bases, the J end lost 5 bases, and 7 bases lay between the germline ends. Germline V gene lookup returns CDR1 DFQATT and CDR2 SNEGSKA (reference sequence). The CDR3 region has the DNA TGCAGTGCTAGCCCTTCGGAGACCCAGTACTTC. It is translated as CSASPSETQYF.

This chain connects TRBV5-4 to TRBJ2-3; a weak D match, TRBD2 (6 bases). This CDR3 spans 17 amino acids. The germline CDR1 and CDR2 sequences are SGHNT and YYREEE (reference sequence). The V gene lost 0 bases and the J gene lost 0 bases, with 14 bases spanning the gap. In DNA, the CDR3 is TGTGCCAGCAGCTTGGGAGCGGGCCCAGGGAGCACAGATACGCAGTATTTT. The encoded protein is CASSLGAGPGSTDTQYF.

This clone was picked up a small number of times. V gene TRBV12-3 or TRBV12-4 combines with J gene TRBJ2-1, with 9 bases that match TRBD1. The CDR3 is 13 residues long. V shed 5 bases and J 16 bases; nucleotides not matched to a gene: 12. Here the CDR3 DNA reads TGTGCCAGCAGTCCAGGGACAGGGAAGACCTATTTCTTC. The encoded protein is CASSPGTGKTYFF.

CDR3 protein: CASSFYRGQDTEAFF. CDR3 coding DNA: TGCGCCAGCAGCTTTTACAGGGGGCAGGACACTGAAGCTTTCTTT. V is TRBV5-1 and J is TRBJ1-1; 9 positions match TRBD1. Germline-derived CDR1 and CDR2 are SGHRS and YFSETQ. The CDR3 extends over 15 amino acids. V shed 2 bases, J shed 3 bases, and the junction held 5 bases outside the gene matches.

The chain couples TRBV11-2 to TRBJ2-2; D is unresolved. This CDR3 region has 14 residues. Germline V lookup: CDR1 SGHAT, CDR2 FQNNGV. V was pared by 3 bases and J by 6 bases, with 11 bases between. CDR3 sequence: CASSLSEVAGELFF. CDR3 DNA sequence: TGTGCCAGCAGCTTGAGCGAGGTGGCCGGGGAGCTGTTTTTT. Supplemented by reference TRBV11-2 and TRBJ2-2, the full variable domain reads EAGVAQSPRYKIIEKRQSVAFWCNPISGHATLYWYQQILGQGPKLLIQFQNNGVVDDSQLPKDRFSAERLKGVDSTLKIQPAKLEDSAVYLCASSLSEVAGELFFGEGSRLTVL.

J is TRBJ2-3 and V is TRBV3-1 (or the pseudogene TRBV3-2), with TRBD1 as a possible D gene (6 bases). CDR3 length: 12 amino acids. Germline V CDR1 and CDR2: LGHDT, YNNKEL (reference sequence). Trimming removed 4 bases from V and 6 bases from J, with 8 bases in between. As DNA, the CDR3 is TGTGCCAGCAGCCTAACAGGGGATACGCAGTATTTT. Amino acids: CASSLTGDTQYF.

This sequence joins TRBV18 and TRBJ2-7, with 7 nucleotides matching TRBD2. CDR3 size: 12 residues. Germline V gene data show CDR1 as KGHSH and CDR2 as LQKENI. The ends lost 3 bases at V and 5 bases at J; junction bases unmatched: 1. The CDR3 DNA reads as TGTGCCAGCTCACCCGCGGGGGACGAGCAGTACTTC. Translating it yields CASSPAGDEQYF.

J is TRBJ2-7 and V is TRBV7-2, with TRBD2 identical over 9 bases. The CDR3 is 13 amino acids. The J segment lost 4 bases and the V segment lost 2 bases, leaving 0 bases of the junction unmatched. Germline CDR1 is SGHTA and CDR2 is FQGNSA. CDR3 region: CASSLTSGYEQYF. As DNA, the CDR3 is TGTGCCAGCAGCTTAACTAGCGGGTACGAGCAGTACTTC. Combining the CDR3 with reference TRBV7-2 and TRBJ2-7 gives the whole variable domain GAGVSQSPSNKVTEKGKDVELRCDPISGHTALYWYRQSLGQGLEFLIYFQGNSAPDKSGLPSDRFSAERTGGSVSTLTIQRTQQEDSAVYLCASSLTSGYEQYFGPGTRLTVT.

The chain couples TRBV19 to TRBJ2-5, with a possible D match to TRBD1 (5 bases). Germline CDR1 is LNHDA and CDR2 is SQIVND (reference sequence). This CDR3 is built from 18 residues. The V end was cut by 3 bases, the J end by 4 bases, with 24 bases between. CDR3 sequence: CASSIRGRVMAQGETQYF. CDR3 nucleotide sequence: TGTGCCAGTAGTATTAGAGGCAGGGTTATGGCCCAAGGAGAGACCCAGTACTTC.

This clone came up a few times. The chain has TRBV2 and TRBJ2-2; D may be TRBD2 (6 bases). The V end was cut by 2 bases, the J end by 3 bases, with 13 bases between. Germline loops: CDR1 SNHLY, CDR2 FYNNEI. The CDR3 runs to 16 residues. DNA for the CDR3: TGTGCCAGCAGTGAATTGCGGGGAACATACACCGGGGAGCTGTTTTTT. Its protein product is CASSELRGTYTGELFF.

The J gene is TRBJ1-2, the V gene TRBV10-2, with D hard to call. The CDR3 runs 11 residues. The germline gives CDR1 WSHSY, CDR2 SAAADI. Between the trimmed V and J ends, which lost 4 bases and 5 bases, there was a span of 5 bases. CDR3 in amino acids: CASSAGYGYTF. The CDR3 DNA reads as TGCGCCAGCAGTGCGGGTTATGGCTACACCTTC.

V gene TRBV5-6 combines with J gene TRBJ1-3; possibly TRBD1 for D (6 bases). The CDR3 consists of 16 residues. Germline CDR1 reads SGHDT; CDR2 reads YYEEEE. V was pared by 3 bases and J by 0 bases, with 13 bases between. CDR3 residues: CASSSRGAHSGNTIYF. CDR3 in DNA: TGTGCCAGCAGCTCCAGGGGCGCCCACTCTGGAAACACCATATATTTT.

V and J are TRBV19 and TRBJ2-1; maybe TRBD1 (5 bases). The CDR3 contains 15 residues. Germline CDR1 LNHDA, CDR2 SQIVND (reference sequence). The ends were cut back, 6 bases at V and 0 bases at J, with 12 bases in the middle. CDR3 loop: CASRDQGVSYNEQFF. The CDR3 DNA sequence: TGTGCCAGTAGAGACCAGGGTGTCTCCTACAATGAGCAGTTCTTC.

V is TRBV3-1 (or the pseudogene TRBV3-2) and J is TRBJ2-7, with 11 nucleotides matching TRBD2. Germline assignment: CDR1 LGHDT and CDR2 YNNKEL (reference sequence). The CDR3 runs 15 residues. Unmatched junction bases numbered 2, after V lost 2 bases and J lost 2 bases. Here the CDR3 DNA reads TGTGCCAGCAGCCAAACTAGCGGGAGCCCCTACGAGCAGTACTTC. This encodes CASSQTSGSPYEQYF.

The J gene is TRBJ1-2, the V gene TRBV5-1; 11 nucleotides align to TRBD1. The germline V gene encodes CDR1 SGHRS and CDR2 YFSETQ. The CDR3 spans 16 residues. J lost 0 bases, V lost 3 bases, and 4 bases had no gene match. The CDR3: CASSSGQGATNYGYTF. CDR3 coding DNA: TGCGCCAGCAGCTCCGGACAGGGGGCCACTAACTATGGCTACACCTTC.

The chain has TRBV3-1 (or the pseudogene TRBV3-2) and TRBJ1-2, with a weak D call TRBD1 (5 bases). Deletions cut 5 bases from V and 0 bases from J, with 22 bases between. The CDR3 has 18 amino acids. CDR1 and CDR2 from the germline V gene are LGHDT and YNNKEL (reference sequence). CDR3 region: CASSEGPTPGNSNYGYTF. CDR3 sequence (DNA): TGTGCCAGCAGCGAAGGACCCACGCCAGGGAACTCTAACTATGGCTACACCTTC.